This TCR beta chain was captured in a study of blood T cell repertoires in COVID-19. In the study overall: Researchers got acute and convalescent COVID-19 samples from the United States, Italy and Spain. PBMCs, B-cell-depleted T cells, or T cells provided the cDNA or gDNA that made up the material.

The CDR3 contains 15 residues. The germline V gene encodes CDR1 SGHAT and CDR2 FQDESV (reference sequence). V gave up 1 base and J gave up 6 bases, with 16 bases separating them. Per the authors' pipeline: Quantification of nucleated cells was approximated via reference gene primer amplification. The protocol was immunoSEQ multiplex PCR, while the TCRdb copy is restricted to in-frame clones and leaves out a portion. The V and J calls and clone size were taken over from that table, and D and trimming were inferred from the DNA. Of about 190,000 clones listed, 60% to 80% were seen once; the top ten hold roughly 17%.

V is TRBV11-1 and J is TRBJ2-7; D possibly corresponds to TRBD2 (6 bases). This TCR came from a man in his 60s with active or convalescent COVID-19. Sequenced: peripheral blood. CDR3 sequence (DNA): TGTGCCAGCAGCTTAGGCGGTCGGGAGTCAAGCGAGCAGTACTTC. This codes for CASSLGGRESSEQYF. The whole variable domain, filled in from reference TRBV11-1 and TRBJ2-7, reads EAEVAQSPRYKITEKSQAVAFWCDPISGHATLYWYRQILGQGPELLVQFQDESVVDDSQLPKDRFSAERLKGVDSTLKIQPAELGDSAMYLCASSLGGRESSEQYFGPGTRLTVT.